This entry is about one T cell receptor (beta chain). Antigen: not known. Preparation of TCR beta libraries was done by quantitative 5'-RACE with molecular barcodes. In TCRdb, the 5' RACE reads were re-called with MiXCR into one record per CDR3 protein. The repertoire includes 180,000 or so distinct CDR3 sequences, roughly 11% of them detected once, and about 28% sits in the top ten. The CDR3 is 15 residues long. CDR1 SGHAT and CDR2 FQNNGV come from the germline V gene. The V gene lost 5 bases and the J gene lost 0 bases, with 8 bases spanning the gap. The source of the sample is a study of CD8 T cells in ankylosing spondylitis. Overall study results and limits: Ankylosing spondylitis blood appeared to carry a characteristic TCR beta motif of fewer than 10 highly homologous variants. Earlier studies detected some motif variants in reactive arthritis synovial fluid and blood.

This TCR was sampled from a male donor with ankylosing spondylitis or in good health (not recorded which). This sequence joins TRBV11-2 and TRBJ2-6, with D hard to call. The sequencing sample was made of blood, either unsorted or a sorted T cell fraction (not recorded which). CDR3 region: CASSLIDSGANVLTF. The CDR3 DNA reads TGTGCCAGCAGCCTGATTGACTCTGGGGCCAACGTCCTGACTTTC. Filled out from reference TRBV11-2 and TRBJ2-6, the complete variable domain reads EAGVAQSPRYKIIEKRQSVAFWCNPISGHATLYWYQQILGQGPKLLIQFQNNGVVDDSQLPKDRFSAERLKGVDSTLKIQPAKLEDSAVYLCASSLIDSGANVLTFGAGSRLTVL.